The T cell receptor beta chain under discussion was sequenced for a study of breast tumors, draining lymph nodes, adjacent tissues (dated by TCRdb to between 2015 and 2016). In terms of the full investigation: In breast cancer patients, the study compared the TCR beta repertoires of tumor, adjacent nontumor tissue and axillary lymph nodes. In human breast cancer, the study set out to evaluate how tumor, surrounding tissue and draining lymph node repertoires relate to one another and whether T cells may move between these sites.

In its sample, this clonotype was seen many times. Its cognate antigen has yet to be identified. No much larger clone is present one base from it, and per-base qualities are unavailable. The paper's findings and limits, for the study overall: A scenario in which most tumor T cells derive from the lymph node and then expand within tumor tissue was judged to be consistent with the data. T-cell repertoire diversity in tumors was found to be lower than in lymph nodes but higher than in nontumor tissue, and preferential V and J gene usage was observed. Tumor and nontumor tissue repertoires were found to be significantly more similar in luminal-like than in basal-like breast cancer. Rather than being directly demonstrated, the conclusion that tumor T cells originate in lymph nodes was presented as consistent with a hypothesis.

Lymph node samples were obtained from the axillary draining lymph nodes of breast cancer patients. A distance of 4 bases separates the germline ends of V and J, which lose 4 bases and 3 bases respectively. The germline V gene gives CDR1 as SGHVS and CDR2 as FQNEAQ. Reading from cysteine to phenylalanine, the CDR3 counts 11 amino acids. CDR3 DNA is the only sequence kept; it has 33 bases, read in frame from the first base. Sequencing used an Illumina HiSeq 2000. Multiplex PCR amplification was used to build the TCR beta chain libraries. High-throughput sequencing was used to analyze the amplified TCR beta chain products. Clones were called with MiXCR by TCRdb after fastp trimmed the public reads at Q25, and only in-frame beta chains were retained. Under each unique CDR3 protein, matching rows form one entry showing the most common genes and DNA. The sample table holds approximately 200,000 distinct CDR3 sequences, of which approximately 31% were seen once. Of the sample, roughly 4.3% falls within the top ten clones.

The source is a female donor with breast cancer. Some clones in this sample may be carry-over from other donors' samples. Input material: axillary lymph node tissue. Recombination linked TRBV7-8 to TRBJ2-7, with the D gene uncertain. The nucleotides are TGTGCCAGCAGCTCATTCTACGAGCAGTACTTC. This sequence encodes CASSSFYEQYF.